A selection of T cell receptor beta chains follows, all from one sample in a study of T cell changes during pregnancy in multiple sclerosis. TCRdb's table, derived via immunoSEQ multiplex PCR, lists solely in-frame clones and lacks some. Among 69,000 or so clones listed, roughly 91% were seen once. Sequenced material: peripheral blood, taken in the third trimester of pregnancy. The receptor source for this set is a female donor with multiple sclerosis, enrolled in a pregnancy study. Both conserved end residues are part of each CDR3. Fields, in order: J gene, V gene, clone size, D gene, CDR3 protein, CDR3 DNA. D genes are given only for firm matches. Not all rows give a size; the values are once, few, many and, for expanded clones, a class.

J gene: TRBJ2-7; V gene: TRBV4-3; clone size: -; D gene: -; CDR3 protein: CASSQGITFQIDEQYF; CDR3 DNA: TGCGCCAGCAGCCAAGGCATAACCTTCCAGATCGACGAGCAGTACTTC
J gene: TRBJ2-1; V gene: TRBV5-4; clone size: -; D gene: -; CDR3 protein: CASSMPGDYNEQFF; CDR3 DNA: TGTGCCAGCAGCATGCCGGGAGACTACAATGAGCAGTTCTTC
J gene: TRBJ1-2; V gene: TRBV18; clone size: -; D gene: TRBD1; CDR3 protein: CASSASGQAPLGYTF; CDR3 DNA: TGTGCCAGCTCAGCGTCGGGACAGGCGCCCTTAGGCTACACCTTC
J gene: TRBJ2-2; V gene: TRBV28; clone size: once; D gene: TRBD1; CDR3 protein: CASSSNLQGGANTGELFF; CDR3 DNA: TGTGCCAGCAGTTCCAACCTACAGGGGGGTGCGAACACCGGGGAGCTGTTTTTT
J gene: TRBJ1-2; V gene: TRBV7-9; clone size: -; D gene: -; CDR3 protein: CASSFWVPGGTIYGYTF; CDR3 DNA: TGTGCCAGCAGCTTTTGGGTACCGGGGGGCACAATCTATGGCTACACCTTC
J gene: TRBJ1-5; V gene: TRBV2; clone size: -; D gene: -; CDR3 protein: CASRTTVNQPQHF; CDR3 DNA: TGTGCCAGCAGGACTACAGTCAATCAGCCCCAGCATTTT
J gene: TRBJ2-2; V gene: TRBV5-1; clone size: -; D gene: -; CDR3 protein: CASSLGASGRTGELFF; CDR3 DNA: TGCGCCAGCAGCTTGGGGGCAAGCGGGCGGACCGGGGAGCTGTTTTTT
J gene: TRBJ1-1; V gene: TRBV5-6; clone size: -; D gene: TRBD1; CDR3 protein: CASSLTGANTEAFF; CDR3 DNA: TGTGCCAGCAGCTTAACAGGGGCGAACACTGAAGCTTTCTTT
J gene: TRBJ1-2; V gene: TRBV10-1; clone size: -; D gene: -; CDR3 protein: CASSPDTYYGYTF; CDR3 DNA: TGCGCCAGCAGCCCCGACACCTACTATGGCTACACCTTC
J gene: TRBJ1-1; V gene: TRBV11-2; clone size: -; D gene: TRBD1; CDR3 protein: CASSSILQGEAFF; CDR3 DNA: TGTGCCAGCAGCTCTATCCTACAGGGGGAAGCTTTCTTT
J gene: TRBJ1-2; V gene: TRBV10-3; clone size: -; D gene: -; CDR3 protein: CAISESTRTYGYTF; CDR3 DNA: TGTGCCATCAGTGAGTCAACCCGTACTTATGGCTACACCTTC
J gene: TRBJ2-2; V gene: TRBV4-3; clone size: -; D gene: -; CDR3 protein: CASSQGLATHTGELFF; CDR3 DNA: TGCGCCAGCAGCCAAGGCCTAGCGACCCACACCGGGGAGCTGTTTTTT
J gene: TRBJ2-1; V gene: TRBV19; clone size: -; D gene: TRBD1; CDR3 protein: CASSITSTGVRYNEQFF; CDR3 DNA: TGTGCCAGTAGTATAACTTCCACAGGGGTAAGATACAATGAGCAGTTCTTC
J gene: TRBJ2-1; V gene: TRBV6-1; clone size: -; D gene: TRBD2; CDR3 protein: CASSMTSGGKDEQFF; CDR3 DNA: TGTGCCAGCAGTATGACTAGCGGGGGGAAAGATGAGCAGTTCTTC
J gene: TRBJ2-6; V gene: TRBV7-3; clone size: -; D gene: TRBD1; CDR3 protein: CASSPGQTSGANVLTF; CDR3 DNA: TGTGCCAGCAGCCCGGGACAGACCTCTGGGGCCAACGTCCTGACTTTC
J gene: TRBJ1-1; V gene: TRBV7-8; clone size: -; D gene: -; CDR3 protein: CASSVDMNTEAFF; CDR3 DNA: TGTGCCAGCAGCGTAGACATGAACACTGAAGCTTTCTTT
J gene: TRBJ2-1; V gene: TRBV7-2; clone size: -; D gene: TRBD1; CDR3 protein: CASTLTGFSYNEQFF; CDR3 DNA: TGTGCCAGCACCTTGACAGGGTTCTCCTACAATGAGCAGTTCTTC
J gene: TRBJ2-3; V gene: TRBV6-5; clone size: -; D gene: -; CDR3 protein: CASSRWDTRSDTQYF; CDR3 DNA: TGTGCCAGCAGTCGCTGGGACACCCGCTCCGATACGCAGTATTTT
J gene: TRBJ2-1; V gene: TRBV7-9; clone size: -; D gene: -; CDR3 protein: CASRSRGGDEQFF; CDR3 DNA: TGTGCCAGCAGGTCAAGGGGAGGCGATGAGCAGTTCTTC
J gene: TRBJ1-1; V gene: TRBV27; clone size: -; D gene: TRBD1; CDR3 protein: CASRIQGALATEAFF; CDR3 DNA: TGTGCCAGCCGAATACAGGGGGCGCTGGCCACTGAAGCTTTCTTT
J gene: TRBJ2-7; V gene: TRBV5-4; clone size: -; D gene: -; CDR3 protein: CASSPKGGVEYEQYF; CDR3 DNA: TGTGCCAGCAGCCCGAAAGGGGGGGTTGAATACGAGCAGTACTTC
J gene: TRBJ2-7; V gene: TRBV5-5; clone size: few; D gene: -; CDR3 protein: CASSLGGTFTYEQYF; CDR3 DNA: TGTGCCAGCAGCTTGGGGGGCACTTTCACCTACGAGCAGTACTTC
J gene: TRBJ2-7; V gene: TRBV6-6; clone size: -; D gene: -; CDR3 protein: CASSYPDSPYEQYF; CDR3 DNA: TGTGCCAGCAGTTACCCAGACAGCCCCTACGAGCAGTACTTC
J gene: TRBJ2-7; V gene: TRBV7-2; clone size: once; D gene: TRBD1; CDR3 protein: CASSSQGVAQYF; CDR3 DNA: TGTGCCAGCAGCTCCCAGGGGGTCGCGCAGTACTTC
J gene: TRBJ2-3; V gene: TRBV9; clone size: -; D gene: TRBD2; CDR3 protein: CASSVGGGREDTQYF; CDR3 DNA: TGTGCCAGCAGCGTAGGTGGGGGGAGGGAAGATACGCAGTATTTT
J gene: TRBJ1-1; V gene: TRBV2; clone size: -; D gene: TRBD1; CDR3 protein: CASSPDRGTEAFF; CDR3 DNA: TGTGCCAGCAGTCCGGACAGGGGGACTGAAGCTTTCTTT
J gene: TRBJ1-1; V gene: TRBV28; clone size: once; D gene: -; CDR3 protein: CASSPRSGGTEAFF; CDR3 DNA: TGTGCCAGCAGCCCCCGCTCGGGGGGGACTGAAGCTTTCTTT
J gene: TRBJ2-7; V gene: TRBV4-2; clone size: -; D gene: TRBD2; CDR3 protein: CASSHPPRTSGGTYEQYF; CDR3 DNA: TGTGCCAGCAGCCACCCCCCTCGGACTAGCGGGGGCACCTACGAGCAGTACTTC
J gene: TRBJ2-3; V gene: TRBV29-1; clone size: -; D gene: -; CDR3 protein: CSVEPPSTDTQYF; CDR3 DNA: TGCAGCGTTGAACCCCCAAGCACAGATACGCAGTATTTT
J gene: TRBJ2-7; V gene: TRBV6-6; clone size: -; D gene: TRBD1; CDR3 protein: CASSTGQGPYEQYF; CDR3 DNA: TGTGCCAGCAGTACGGGACAGGGGCCTTACGAGCAGTACTTC
J gene: TRBJ2-7; V gene: TRBV19; clone size: -; D gene: TRBD1; CDR3 protein: CASSSSGTGNYEQYF; CDR3 DNA: TGTGCCAGTAGTAGTTCCGGGACAGGGAACTACGAGCAGTACTTC
J gene: TRBJ1-2; V gene: TRBV28; clone size: -; D gene: TRBD1; CDR3 protein: CASSPTGPNYGYTF; CDR3 DNA: TGTGCCAGCAGCCCGACAGGGCCTAACTATGGCTACACCTTC
J gene: TRBJ2-1; V gene: TRBV6-6; clone size: -; D gene: -; CDR3 protein: CASSRKLYNEQFF; CDR3 DNA: TGTGCCAGTTCTAGAAAGTTGTACAATGAGCAGTTCTTC
J gene: TRBJ1-1; V gene: TRBV28; clone size: -; D gene: TRBD1; CDR3 protein: CASSSSQGLNTEAFF; CDR3 DNA: TGTGCCAGCAGTTCATCACAGGGGTTGAACACTGAAGCTTTCTTT
J gene: TRBJ1-3; V gene: TRBV30; clone size: -; D gene: -; CDR3 protein: CAWSVGGPGNTIYF; CDR3 DNA: TGTGCCTGGAGCGTGGGGGGGCCTGGAAACACCATATATTTT
J gene: TRBJ2-2; V gene: TRBV7-2; clone size: -; D gene: -; CDR3 protein: CASSPTGYSGELFF; CDR3 DNA: TGTGCCAGCAGCCCCACCGGTTACTCCGGGGAGCTGTTTTTT